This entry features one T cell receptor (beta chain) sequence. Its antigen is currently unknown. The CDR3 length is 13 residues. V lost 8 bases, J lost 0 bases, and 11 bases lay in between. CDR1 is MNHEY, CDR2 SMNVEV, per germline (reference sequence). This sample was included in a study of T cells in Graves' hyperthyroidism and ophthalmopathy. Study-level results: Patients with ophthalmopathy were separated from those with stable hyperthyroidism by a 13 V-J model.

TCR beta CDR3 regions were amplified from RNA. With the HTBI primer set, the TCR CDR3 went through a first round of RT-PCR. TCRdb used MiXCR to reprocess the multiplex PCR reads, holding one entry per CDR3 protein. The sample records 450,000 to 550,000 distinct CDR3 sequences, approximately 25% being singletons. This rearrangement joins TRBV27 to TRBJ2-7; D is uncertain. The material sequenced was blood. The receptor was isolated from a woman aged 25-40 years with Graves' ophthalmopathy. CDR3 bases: TGTGCCAGCGCGATCCTCAGCTCCTACGAGCAGTACTTC. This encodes CASAILSSYEQYF.